The text below deals with one TCR beta chain. Generated by immunoSEQ multiplex PCR, the TCRdb table keeps only in-frame clones and is missing some. This sample has more than 150,000 clones, with around nine tenths found just once. This entry belongs to a study of blood T cell repertoires in COVID-19. Germline V CDR1 and CDR2: GTSNPN, SVGIG (reference sequence). The CDR3 is 13 amino acids. The V gene end was trimmed by 3 bases and the J gene end by 8 bases; junction bases not matched to a gene: 7. The chain links TRBV30 to TRBJ1-1, with TRBD1 matching 9 bases. This receptor was identified in a man in his sixties with COVID-19, enrolled during active disease. Sequencing was performed on peripheral blood. Here the CDR3 DNA reads TGTGCCTGGAGCGGACAGGGGTTTGGGGAAGCTTTCTTT. Translating gives CAWSGQGFGEAFF.